The T cell receptor beta chain under discussion was sequenced for a study of graft-versus-host responses after intestinal transplantation. On this clone itself: What it recognizes is unknown.

General observations from the study: Some GvH clones were seen earlier in gut or blood, suggesting intestinal origin.

The protocol was immunoSEQ multiplex PCR, while the TCRdb copy is restricted to in-frame clones and leaves out a portion. The data hold tens of thousands of clones, with about 90% observed a single time. Here the sequenced sample was unstimulated CD4+ T cells sorted from spleen or lymph node cells, taken before intestinal transplant. The TCR originated in a human donor who received an intestinal transplant.

CDR3 DNA sequence: TGTGCCAGCAGAGACGGAGCCTTACCGACCCAGTACTTC. It codes for CASRDGALPTQYF. The chain is built from TRBV6-1 and TRBJ2-5; D not resolved. The length of the CDR3 is 13 residues. Deletions cut 6 bases from V and 7 bases from J, with 15 bases between. In germline, CDR1 is MNHNS, CDR2 SASEGT.